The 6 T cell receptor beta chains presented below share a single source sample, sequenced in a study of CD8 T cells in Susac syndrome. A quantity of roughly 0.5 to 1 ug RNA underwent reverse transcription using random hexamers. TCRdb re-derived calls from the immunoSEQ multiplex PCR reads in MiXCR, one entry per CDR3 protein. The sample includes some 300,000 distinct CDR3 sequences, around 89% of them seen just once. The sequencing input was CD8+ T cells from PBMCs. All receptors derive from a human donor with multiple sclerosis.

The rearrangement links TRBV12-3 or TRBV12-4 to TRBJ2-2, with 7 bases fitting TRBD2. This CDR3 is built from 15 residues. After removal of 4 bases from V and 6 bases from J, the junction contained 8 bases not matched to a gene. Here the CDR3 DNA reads TGTGCCAGCAGTTGGGGGGACGGACTAGCCGGGGAGCTGTTTTTT. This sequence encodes CASSWGDGLAGELFF.

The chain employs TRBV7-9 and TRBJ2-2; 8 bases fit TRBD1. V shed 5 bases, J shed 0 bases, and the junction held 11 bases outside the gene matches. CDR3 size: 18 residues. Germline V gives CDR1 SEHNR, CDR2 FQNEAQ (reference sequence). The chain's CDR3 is CASSLRGDRGANTGELFF. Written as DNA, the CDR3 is TGTGCCAGCAGCCTCAGGGGAGACAGGGGCGCGAACACCGGGGAGCTGTTTTTT. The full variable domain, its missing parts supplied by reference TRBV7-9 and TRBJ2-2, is DTGVSQNPRHKITKRGQNVTFRCDPISEHNRLYWYRQTLGQGPEFLTYFQNEAQLEKSRLLSDRFSAERPKGSFSTLEIQRTEQGDSAMYLCASSLRGDRGANTGELFFGEGSRLTVL.

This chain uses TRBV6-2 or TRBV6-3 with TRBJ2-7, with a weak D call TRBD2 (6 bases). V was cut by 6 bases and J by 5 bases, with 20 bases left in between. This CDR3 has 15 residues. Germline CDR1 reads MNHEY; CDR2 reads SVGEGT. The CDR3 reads CASSYTPGLFDEQYF. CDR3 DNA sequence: TGTGCCAGCAGCTACACCCCGGGACTTTTCGACGAGCAGTACTTC.

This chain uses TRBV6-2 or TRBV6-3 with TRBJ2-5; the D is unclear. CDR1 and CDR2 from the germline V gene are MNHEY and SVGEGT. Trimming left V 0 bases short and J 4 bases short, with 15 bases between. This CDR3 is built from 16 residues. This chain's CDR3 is CASSYSPLGTAETQYF. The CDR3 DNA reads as TGTGCCAGCAGTTACTCGCCCCTCGGAACCGCAGAGACCCAGTACTTC.

The CDR3 loop reads CASSPTVGPHTDTQYF. DNA of the CDR3: TGTGCCAGCAGTCCTACGGTGGGGCCACACACAGATACGCAGTATTTT. This rearrangement joins TRBV27 to TRBJ2-3, with D possibly being TRBD1 (5 bases). V was clipped by 5 bases and J by 2 bases, with 17 bases between them. Germline V CDR1 and CDR2: MNHEY, SMNVEV (reference sequence). This CDR3 is built from 16 residues.

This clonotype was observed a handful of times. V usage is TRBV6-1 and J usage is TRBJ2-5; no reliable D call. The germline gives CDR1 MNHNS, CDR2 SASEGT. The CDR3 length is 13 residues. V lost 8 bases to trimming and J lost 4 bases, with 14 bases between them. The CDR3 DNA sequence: TGTGCCAGCGCTTCAGTCAGAACAGAGACCCAGTACTTC. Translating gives CASASVRTETQYF.